The T cell receptor beta chain under discussion was sequenced for a study of blood T cell repertoires in COVID-19. Looking at the study overall: Spain, Italy and the United States supplied samples that represented acute and convalescent COVID-19. Sample material is recorded as cDNA or gDNA derived from T cells, B-cell-depleted T cells, or PBMCs.

Unmatched junction bases numbered 10, after V lost 5 bases and J lost 3 bases. CDR1 is LNHNV, CDR2 YYDKDF, per germline (reference sequence). The CDR3 has 15 amino acids. Per the authors' pipeline: Using reference gene primer amplification, nucleated cell counts were estimated. Measured with immunoSEQ multiplex PCR; TCRdb has only the in-frame clones, and not every one. That table supplies the V and J calls and clone size; D and trimming were determined from the DNA. The sample carries some 150,000 clones, around 81% recorded once. The chain is built from TRBV15 and TRBJ2-7; 7 nucleotides agree with TRBD1. The sequence came from a woman aged 60-75 years with active or convalescent COVID-19. Sequencing was performed on peripheral blood. CDR3 residues: CATSGVTGKNYEQYF. CDR3 bases: TGTGCCACCAGCGGTGTGACAGGGAAAAACTACGAGCAGTACTTC. The variable domain in full, completed from reference TRBV15 and TRBJ2-7, reads DAMVIQNPRYQVTQFGKPVTLSCSQTLNHNVMYWYQQKSSQAPKLLFHYYDKDFNNEADTPDNFQSRRPNTSFCFLDIRSPGLGDTAMYLCATSGVTGKNYEQYFGPGTRLTVT.